Listed here is a single TCR beta chain. This receptor's antigen is unknown. The library was obtained by the immunoSEQ multiplex PCR assay. For the multiplex PCR, a mixture combining 60 forward primers for TCR Vbeta segments and 13 reverse primers for TCR Jbeta segments was used. A multiplex PCR assay on genomic DNA amplified the CDR3 region of rearranged TCR beta genes. The Illumina HiSeq System was used to sequence the amplified TCR beta libraries as 87-base-pair reads. The authors' pipeline ran thus. A later analysis counted about 80 million unique TCR beta chains across the roughly 700 repertoires, and around 12 million of these chains were shared by at least two donors. To remove PCR and sequencing errors, raw reads were error-corrected and collapsed into unique sequences using a nearest-neighbor algorithm that merged closely related sequences. V, D and J gene segments were assigned by aligning CDR3 sequences to IMGT reference sequences. For a sequence to be retained, a match of at least six nucleotides to both a V gene segment and a J gene segment was required. A rearrangement was called productive if the CDR3 had no stop codons and remained in frame with V and J, and every other rearrangement was called non-productive. CDR3 was defined by IMGT convention, running from the second conserved V-encoded cysteine to the conserved J-encoded phenylalanine. In an earlier analysis of some 550 of the donors, sequences lacking an unambiguous match to a single V gene segment were excluded. An earlier analysis of a few hundred of the donors called V segments functional above 56.7% productive rearrangements and segregating when the between-donor standard deviation exceeded 5%. A statistical classification framework was built to diagnose cytomegalovirus status from the catalog of TCR beta chain sequences. A later analysis assigned V and J genes by comparing TCR nucleotide sequences with IMGT/GENE-DB human TR gene sequences. A later analysis assigned CDR3 sequences and most-parsimonious VDJ recombination scenarios with the TCRdist pipeline. In a later analysis, each TCR beta chain was defined by its CDR3 amino acid sequence together with its V-gene family, and reads without a unique V-gene family were excluded. In a later analysis, fewer than 650 highly shared, low-generation-probability nucleotide sequences were removed to address suspected cross-contamination and a sequencing artifact. In a later analysis, a clonal expansion index for each public chain was calculated from normalized within-repertoire ranks of inferred template counts. Generation probabilities in a later analysis came from a VDJ recombination model fitted to out-of-frame rearrangements, and those results were checked against IGoR. Hypergeometric tests were used in a later analysis to score TCR-TCR, TCR-HLA and TCR-CMV co-occurrence, with a repertoire-size bias correction applied to the TCR pairs. A later analysis estimated false discovery rates by permuting HLA or CMV assignments 20 times. In a later analysis, co-occurring TCRs were grouped with DBSCAN, and TCRdist sequence similarity was added when clustering was performed within HLA-allele-positive subsets. Repertoires with fewer than 30,000 or more than 120,000 public chains were left out of co-occurrence clustering, as were a few repertoires with anomalous nucleotide sharing. Imported from immuneACCESS, the table was reduced by TCRdb to in-frame sequences with V and J called. These copies leave out some clones; in studies compared against another copy, an unresolved V gene accounts for under half, and the cause of the remainder is not known. V and J calls and clone size are as listed in that table; D and trimming were resolved from the DNA. The sample table records tens of thousands of clones. The ten largest clones add up to 4.5% of the sample.

These data come from a study of cytomegalovirus exposure and HLA in healthy donors (dated by TCRdb to the late 2010s). About the study as a whole: An earlier analysis of a few hundred of the donors reported approximately 260 Gb of sequence data and 117 million unique TCR beta sequences obtained from around 190 million T cells. Both class I and class II loci were covered by HLA typing, at four-digit resolution. Besides the first cohort of around 700 subjects, a separate validation cohort made up of 120 different subjects was used. The number of donors typed differed by locus, with roughly 620-640 for A, B, C, DRB1 and DQB1, more than 500 for DQA1, some 570 for DPA1, and 400 to 490 for DPB1. Of the roughly 420 genotyped donors, 70% to 90% were placed in the genetic ancestry cluster associated with self-reported Caucasian donors. The later analysis used no new phenotypic data to find candidate immune exposures, relying instead on TCR beta sequences and their occurrence across donors. An early release covering 500 to 750 HLA-typed donors comprised approximately 300 gigabases of sequencing data and approximately 80 million unique TCR sequences. Genome-wide SNP genotypes for about three fifths of the roughly 670 donors were used in a later genetic analysis, which treated that subset as a discovery cohort. Among over 350 genotyped donors of the cohort, an average of about 240,000 unique TCR beta nucleotide sequences were sequenced per donor, around 18% of them non-productive. Roughly five DR-DQ haplotypes were handled as single units for association and clustering because linkage in the cohort was strong. The aim of the study was to test whether cataloging public T cell receptors could identify signatures of past pathogen exposure. To study patterns of TCR occurrence, a later analysis re-analyzed previously published TCR beta repertoires from more than 550 donors and added high-resolution HLA genotyping. To predict cytomegalovirus infection status, the study combined high-throughput TCR immunosequencing, statistical association of individual TCRs with disease status, and machine learning. The T cell repertoires of 666 subjects were profiled by immunosequencing and related to cytomegalovirus serostatus. An earlier analysis of some 500 of the donors applied high-throughput TCR beta sequencing to assess whether each TCR beta V gene segment acted as functional or pseudogenic. Donor age, sex, ethnicity and CMV serostatus were compiled alongside the repertoire data. All discovery cohort repertoires had been generated on a single sequencing platform.

The research as a whole found: The study gave a list of over 150 TCR beta chains associated with cytomegalovirus. A cluster of highly shared sequence variants was judged likely to represent a technical artifact of the sequencing pipeline. In vitro tests confirmed that three of the cytomegalovirus-associated TCR beta chains recognize cytomegalovirus antigens. Compared with the roughly 600-donor mean, donors in an Asian-associated ancestry cluster had fewer N-insertions in productive TCRs, according to a later genetic analysis. A further reported finding was that TCR beta sequences accurately predicted the HLA-A and HLA-B alleles for most subjects in the first cohort. Correlated functional status among segregating V segments might be attributable to linkage disequilibrium, but an unknown experimental factor could not be ruled out. Because HLA typing was unavailable for some donors at each locus, only the typed subset was used in association tests. In a later analysis, 15,000 to 20,000 TCR beta sequences were associated with specific HLA alleles at a false discovery rate of 0.05. Most TCR sequences were seen in very few donors, while some public TCRs were found in many individuals. Cytomegalovirus status was reported to be diagnosed by the classifier with high specificity and sensitivity in both the original and validation cohorts. Some IMGT-functional V segments, including TRBV6-2 and TRBV6-3, could not be distinguished by the 87-base-pair reads and were therefore excluded. CMV serostatus was the only immune exposure information available for the cohort. In a later analysis, most CMV-associated TCR beta chains were found to appear HLA-restricted, with HLA associations seemingly driven largely by CMV exposure. In an earlier analysis of some 540 of the donors, most TCR beta V segments appeared in productive rearrangements about 87% or about 30% of the time, broadly matching IMGT annotations. In this cohort, only TCR beta chains were sequenced, and detectable features were limited by the absence of alpha or paired-chain data. Assigning TCR associations to individual alleles was difficult when HLA alleles, especially DR and DQ, strongly co-occurred. Roughly uniform sequencing depth across donors was assumed in presence/absence analyses, although this assumption may not hold. About 17 rarely observed V segments, including chromosome 9 orphons, were excluded from the earlier analysis of 550 to 700 of the donors because counts were too low. V-gene and J-gene trimming of TCR beta chains was associated with a missense DCLRE1C variant in a later genetic analysis, and the association was replicated in an independent cohort. Compared with equally common non-associated chains, HLA-associated TCR beta chains in a later analysis were more clonally expanded and had lower generation probabilities. A later analysis found that TCR association rates varied across HLA loci, with DRB1 alleles showing the most associated TCRs and HLA-C alleles the fewest. Several of the top co-occurrence clusters appeared to be linked to parvovirus B19, influenza, CMV and Epstein-Barr virus, according to a later analysis. It was suggested by the authors that the approach could potentially be generalized to other disease states and immunological phenotypes.

Counted from cysteine to phenylalanine, this CDR3 has 13 amino acids. Kept here is only the CDR3 DNA, which spans 39 bases and is read in frame from base 1. Here V drops 4 bases and J drops 4 bases, and the junction holds 0 bases not matched to any gene. CDR1 and CDR2 were assigned from the germline V gene as SGHTA and FQGTGA. In total, roughly 670 healthy bone marrow donors made up the cohort. Cohort members were all nominally healthy when sampled, although unrecorded immune exposures were likely present. The donor tested CMV seropositive, placing the donor among the 250 to 300 seropositive members of the cohort. A peripheral blood sample was provided by each donor, and peripheral blood mononuclear cells were used for TCR beta sequencing. The Qiagen DNeasy Blood Extraction Kit was used to extract genomic DNA from the blood cell samples.

This receptor was identified in a woman in her forties in good health and CMV-seropositive. The sequenced material came from PBMCs. The V and J genes are TRBV7-3 and TRBJ2-2; TRBD2 aligns with 7 central bases. The sequenced DNA: TGTGCCAGCAGCTGGGGGGGCACCGGGGAGCTGTTTTTT. Translated, it gives CASSWGGTGELFF.